The T cell receptor (beta chain) described here comes from a study of vaccination effects on CD4 cells after COVID-19. Some clones are missing from TCRdb's copy, which holds only in-frame ones; the method was immunoSEQ multiplex PCR. The sample has roughly 23,000 clones, around four fifths seen once. Peptide-pool stimulation followed by sequencing identified expanded antigen-specific CD4+ clonotypes in the ViraFEST assay. Having been cultured for ten to eleven days, the cells underwent CD4+ T cell isolation. Participants each got two BNT162b2 or mRNA-1273 vaccine doses. In the vaccine recipients, nucleocapsid antibodies were negative and there was no prior SARS-CoV-2 infection. Cultures used about 2 million PBMC per well, 7.5 to 10 IU/ml IL-2 and about 10 ug/ml peptides. Half-medium exchanges with IL-2 medium took place on days 3 and 7. This clone turned up a few times. Its antigen is unknown. V was pared by 6 bases and J by 4 bases, with 9 bases of the junction left unmatched. This CDR3 is 15 amino acids long. The V gene's germline CDR1 is SNHLY and CDR2 FYNNEI.

Source: CD4+ T cells from PBMCs cultured with HCoV-NL63 spike peptides, taken after COVID-19 vaccination. This sequence was found in a human donor who received a COVID-19 vaccine. The chain is built from TRBV2 and TRBJ2-3; TRBD1 agrees at 8 bases. The CDR3 region is CASSADRVRSDTQYF. The CDR3, as DNA: TGTGCCAGCAGCGCGGACAGGGTTCGTTCAGATACGCAGTATTTT.